These 28 T cell receptor beta chains came from one sample sequenced in a study of CD8 T cells in ankylosing spondylitis (dated 2017 in TCRdb). Overall study results and their limits: A TCR beta motif made up of several highly homologous amino acid variants appeared to be characteristic of blood from ankylosing spondylitis patients.

Their antigens are not known. Library preparation used 5' RACE. These reads were obtained on an Illumina HiSeq 2500. The public sequencing data were trimmed at Q25 with fastp and processed into clonotypes with MiXCR by TCRdb, which kept only in-frame beta chains. Records with the same CDR3 protein are collapsed into one entry carrying the most frequent genes and DNA. The sample includes almost 400,000 distinct CDR3 sequences, with approximately 20% observed a single time. The ten largest make up 16% of the sample. Sequenced: blood, either unsorted or a sorted T cell fraction (not recorded which). Receptors were obtained from a male donor with ankylosing spondylitis.

This clonotype was counted only a few times. The chain couples TRBV12-3 or TRBV12-4 to TRBJ1-4, with D unclear. The V end was cut by 2 bases, the J end by 8 bases, with 9 bases between. The CDR3 is 13 amino acids. CDR3 in DNA: TGTGCCAGCAGTTTAATGGGGAAGGAAAAACTGTTTTTT. This gives the protein CASSLMGKEKLFF.

The rearrangement links TRBV12-3 or TRBV12-4 to TRBJ1-2, with a possible D match to TRBD1 (6 bases). The CDR3 runs 12 residues. Trimming stripped 5 bases from V and 8 bases from J, with 12 bases between. CDR3 DNA: TGTGCCAGCAGTCCACAGGGTTGGGGCTACACCTTC. Translating it yields CASSPQGWGYTF.

In this sample, this clonotype turned up many times. The V gene is TRBV7-2, the J gene TRBJ1-2; D is perhaps TRBD1 (6 bases). Between the trimmed V and J ends, which lost 5 bases and 6 bases, there was a span of 19 bases. Germline V gene lookup returns CDR1 SGHTA and CDR2 FQGNSA. This CDR3 has 15 residues. This chain's CDR3 is CASSTGHRVGNGYTF. In DNA, the CDR3 is TGTGCCAGCAGCACTGGGCACAGGGTGGGTAATGGCTACACCTTC.

V gene TRBV5-1 combines with J gene TRBJ2-5, with 10 bases matching TRBD1. The germline gives CDR1 SGHRS, CDR2 YFSETQ. V gave up 3 bases and J gave up 2 bases; unmatched junction bases: 7. The CDR3 extends over 16 amino acids. For the CDR3, the DNA is TGCGCCAGCAGCTCGAGACCGGGACAGGGGCAAGAGACCCAGTACTTC. Protein sequence: CASSSRPGQGQETQYF.

J is TRBJ2-3 and V is TRBV4-1; D is tentatively TRBD1 or TRBD2 (5 bases each). Trimming left V 4 bases short and J 3 bases short, with 14 bases between. The length of the CDR3 is 15 residues. Germline assignment: CDR1 MGHRA and CDR2 YSYEKL. DNA of the CDR3: TGCGCCAGCAGCCTAAGAAAAGAGGGGACAGATACGCAGTATTTT. Its protein product is CASSLRKEGTDTQYF.

This chain uses TRBV29-1 with TRBJ2-2; possibly TRBD1 or TRBD2 for D (6 bases each). The V and J ends lost 8 bases and 7 bases respectively, with 23 bases between them. The CDR3 is 15 residues long. The germline V gene encodes CDR1 SQVTM and CDR2 ANQGSEA. This CDR3 reads CSPMSVGGAVGELFF. In DNA, the CDR3 is TGCAGCCCCATGAGCGTGGGGGGCGCGGTCGGGGAGCTGTTTTTT.

A few counts support this clonotype. The chain combines TRBV5-1 with TRBJ2-2, with 10 bases fitting TRBD2. The V gene end was trimmed by 0 bases and the J gene end by 4 bases; junction bases not matched to a gene: 6. This CDR3 spans 17 amino acids. Germline V gene sequence: CDR1 SGHRS, CDR2 YFSETQ. CDR3 amino acids: CASSLVPAGGFTGELFF. CDR3 sequence (DNA): TGCGCCAGCAGCTTGGTTCCAGCGGGAGGGTTCACCGGGGAGCTGTTTTTT.

The chain joins TRBV20-1 to TRBJ1-6; TRBD1 matches 8 bases. Germline CDR1 and CDR2: DFQATT and SNEGSKA (reference sequence). The CDR3 runs 19 residues. After removal of 2 bases from V and 9 bases from J, the junction contained 21 bases not matched to a gene. CDR3 sequence (DNA): TGCAGTGCTAGAATAAATCAGGGGGCGCAGTTATTGGGGGTTTCACCCCTCCACTTT. Protein: CSARINQGAQLLGVSPLHF.

There are many counts of this clonotype. The J gene is TRBJ2-2, the V gene TRBV12-3 or TRBV12-4; TRBD1 is a possible D gene (5 bases). The CDR3 extends over 15 amino acids. V lost 6 bases to trimming and J lost 6 bases, with 17 bases between them. The CDR3 DNA sequence: TGTGCCAGCAGCCAAGGCGCGCAGGGTCCCGGGGAGCTGTTTTTT. This translates into CASSQGAQGPGELFF.

This clonotype was found a few times. The chain links TRBV12-3 or TRBV12-4 to TRBJ1-2; perhaps TRBD1 as D (5 bases). Trimming removed 2 bases from V and 7 bases from J, with 8 bases in between. The CDR3 is 12 residues long. CDR3 sequence: CASSLQGRGYTF. CDR3 in DNA: TGTGCCAGCAGTTTACAGGGTCGTGGCTACACCTTC.

This clonotype was detected only a few times. CDR3 sequence (DNA): TGCAGTGCTTCCGGGACAGGCAATCAGCCCCAGCATTTT. Amino acids: CSASGTGNQPQHF. The chain carries TRBV20-1 and TRBJ1-5, with TRBD1 matching over 7 bases. The V segment lost 5 bases and the J segment 2 bases; nucleotides outside the gene matches: 3. The CDR3 extends over 13 amino acids. Germline V gene data show CDR1 as DFQATT and CDR2 as SNEGSKA (reference sequence).

This clonotype showed up just a few times. This chain joins TRBV20-1 and TRBJ2-1, with TRBD2 matching over 11 bases. With 5 bases clipped from V and 5 bases from J, the junction kept 8 bases outside the gene matches. Germline CDR1 reads DFQATT; CDR2 reads SNEGSKA (reference sequence). This CDR3 is 15 amino acids long. Here the CDR3 DNA reads TGCAGTGCTTCTAGCGGGAGGACTGCAAACAATGAGCAGTTCTTC. It specifies CSASSGRTANNEQFF.

This clonotype occurred a few times. The gene calls are TRBV20-1 and TRBJ1-4; weak D call: TRBD1 (5 bases). This CDR3 region has 13 residues. With 6 bases removed from V and 7 bases from J, the gap between germline ends came to 15 bases. Germline CDR1 is DFQATT and CDR2 is SNEGSKA (reference sequence). CDR3 amino acids: CSARDSRREKLFF. The CDR3, as DNA: TGCAGTGCGCGGGACTCCCGCCGTGAAAAACTGTTTTTT.

The V call is TRBV28, the J call TRBJ2-5; 9 nucleotides align to TRBD2. The V gene's germline CDR1 is MDHEN and CDR2 SYDVKM. The CDR3 contains 19 residues. Trimming cost V 4 bases and J 5 bases; bases outside gene matches: 20. CDR3 DNA: TGTGCCAGCAGTTCCATCAGGGCGGCCAGAAGCGGGACTAGCGAGACCCAGTACTTC. As protein: CASSSIRAARSGTSETQYF.

This clonotype has just a few counts. J is TRBJ2-3 and V is TRBV10-2; possibly TRBD2 for D (6 bases). This CDR3 is built from 15 residues. Trimming stripped 4 bases from V and 0 bases from J, with 11 bases between. CDR1 is WSHSY and CDR2 is SAAADI in the germline V gene. The CDR3 reads CASSVTGGSTDTQYF. The CDR3, as DNA: TGCGCCAGCAGTGTAACTGGGGGGAGCACAGATACGCAGTATTTT.

This clonotype has just a few counts. The chain uses TRBV4-3 and TRBJ2-5, with D unclear. This CDR3 is built from 15 residues. Trimming removed 0 bases from V and 2 bases from J, with 10 bases in between. Germline-derived CDR1 and CDR2 are LGHNA and YSLEER. The CDR3 coding sequence is TGCGCCAGCAGCCAAGAAGGTCGGCGTCAAGAGACCCAGTACTTC. It codes for CASSQEGRRQETQYF.

The gene calls are TRBV10-3 and TRBJ1-2; perhaps TRBD1 as D (6 bases). Trimming stripped 7 bases from V and 8 bases from J, with 20 bases between. This CDR3 has 14 residues. Germline assignment: CDR1 ENHRY and CDR2 SYGVKD. The CDR3 here is CAITQTQGPSGYTF. The CDR3 nucleotides read TGTGCCATCACACAAACACAGGGCCCCAGCGGCTACACCTTC.

The rearrangement uses TRBV4-1 and TRBJ1-3; D might be TRBD1 (6 bases). Per germline, CDR1 MGHRA and CDR2 YSYEKL. V was shortened by 4 bases and J by 2 bases, with 15 bases between the two germline ends. The CDR3 is 16 residues long. The CDR3 here is CASSPFAGAAGNTIYF. The DNA for the CDR3 is TGCGCCAGCAGCCCCTTCGCAGGGGCAGCTGGAAACACCATATATTTT.

The chain has TRBV6-4 and TRBJ2-1; TRBD2 matches at 9 bases. J lost 7 bases, V lost 4 bases, and 8 bases had no gene match. Germline loops: CDR1 MRHNA, CDR2 SNTAGT. CDR3 size: 15 residues. CDR3 protein: CASSVELAGVNEQFF. The DNA for the CDR3 is TGTGCCAGCAGTGTGGAGTTAGCGGGAGTGAATGAGCAGTTCTTC.

In its sample, this clonotype was seen many times. The chain couples TRBV24-1 to TRBJ2-2, with D unresolved. With 0 bases removed from V and 0 bases from J, the gap between germline ends came to 10 bases. Germline values: CDR1 KGHDR, CDR2 SFDVKD. The CDR3 covers 17 residues. The CDR3 sequence: CATSDLRSPANTGELFF. The CDR3, as DNA: TGTGCCACCAGTGATTTGCGGTCACCCGCGAACACCGGGGAGCTGTTTTTT.

This sequence joins TRBV7-3 and TRBJ2-1, with 9 bases aligning to TRBD1. CDR3 length: 15 amino acids. The trim removed 1 base at V and 4 bases at J, leaving 2 bases unmatched. From germline, CDR1 is SGHTA and CDR2 FQGTGA. The CDR3 DNA reads TGTGCCAGCAGCTTAAGGACAGGGGAGTACAATGAGCAGTTCTTC. Amino acids: CASSLRTGEYNEQFF.

This clonotype has a handful of counts. The chain has TRBV7-9 and TRBJ1-3; the D gene is possibly TRBD1 (6 bases). The V end was cut by 2 bases, the J end by 4 bases, with 12 bases between. CDR3 length: 15 amino acids. Germline-derived CDR1 and CDR2 are SEHNR and FQNEAQ (reference sequence). The CDR3 nucleotides read TGTGCCAGCAGCTTACGGGGGGGCGAAGGAAACACCATATATTTT. It yields the protein CASSLRGGEGNTIYF.

There are many counts of this clonotype. The J gene is TRBJ2-7, the V gene TRBV2; 7 bases align to TRBD1. In germline, CDR1 is SNHLY, CDR2 FYNNEI. Trimming took 6 bases from V and 3 from J; bases not matched to a gene: 5. CDR3 size: 13 residues. In nucleotides, the CDR3 is TGTGCCAGCAGCCTCGACAGGGACTACGAGCAGTACTTC. Amino acid sequence: CASSLDRDYEQYF.

This clonotype was seen more than once but under ten times. The chain combines TRBV5-1 with TRBJ2-2; 11 nucleotides line up with TRBD2. With 4 bases clipped from V and 1 base from J, the junction kept 6 bases outside the gene matches. The CDR3 has 17 residues. The germline V gene has CDR1 SGHRS and CDR2 YFSETQ. The CDR3 loop is CASSRPGTSGNTGELFF. The CDR3 DNA is TGCGCCAGCAGCCGTCCTGGGACTAGCGGGAACACCGGGGAGCTGTTTTTT.

This clonotype was detected a few times. The gene calls are TRBV11-1 and TRBJ2-2; no clear D. V lost 11 bases to trimming and J lost 4 bases, with 29 bases between them. The CDR3 consists of 18 residues. Germline-derived CDR1 and CDR2 are SGHAT and FQDESV (reference sequence). CDR3 in DNA: TGTGCCGGCGCAATACGGGCAGGCACCACTTTAGGCACCGGGGAGCTGTTTTTT. It specifies CAGAIRAGTTLGTGELFF.

The chain combines TRBV6-1 with TRBJ1-2, with a possible D match to TRBD1 (5 bases). The CDR3 contains 14 residues. Trimming stripped 1 base from V and 6 bases from J, with 12 bases between. Germline V gives CDR1 MNHNS, CDR2 SASEGT. CDR3 coding DNA: TGTGCCAGCAGTGAAGGCAGGGTGTCGAATGGCTACACCTTC. Translation: CASSEGRVSNGYTF.

J is TRBJ2-3 and V is TRBV2; D is perhaps TRBD1 (5 bases). Germline V lookup: CDR1 SNHLY, CDR2 FYNNEI. There are 16 residues in the CDR3. V shed 0 bases and J shed 7 bases, with 17 bases lying between them. The CDR3 DNA reads TGTGCCAGCAGTGAAGCGAGGTTTCAGGGCTCTAATACGCAGTATTTT. This translates into CASSEARFQGSNTQYF.

This clonotype turned up a few times. The chain has TRBV7-2 and TRBJ2-5; D ambiguous. The CDR3 length is 14 residues. Per germline, CDR1 SGHTA and CDR2 FQGNSA. Trimming removed 2 bases from V and 2 bases from J, with 9 bases in between. The CDR3, as DNA: TGTGCCAGCAGCTTAACCGGAGCTCAAGAGACCCAGTACTTC. Translating it yields CASSLTGAQETQYF.